The clone carrying this TCR beta chain was picked up many times. The antigen is undetermined. The data are from a study of neurological immune-mediated disorders. General study results and limits: HTLV-1-associated myelopathy led in TCR clonal expansion, while multiple sclerosis ranked lowest, below healthy controls.

The cDNA was produced through 5'RACE with 10-nucleotide random UMIs. Over 170 million TCR-beta sequences (from 15-18 subjects) were yielded by each sequencing run. MiXCR, run by TCRdb on the 5' RACE reads, gives a single entry per CDR3 protein. The top ten hold approximately 7.5% of the sample, which has tens of thousands of distinct CDR3 sequences, 13% to 15% seen once. The V gene's germline CDR1 is SEHNR and CDR2 FQNEAQ (reference sequence). Trimming left V 5 bases short and J 0 bases short, with 16 bases between. The CDR3 is 16 residues long. The TCR was taken from a woman aged 50 to 65 in good health. The rearrangement uses TRBV7-9 and TRBJ1-1; D remains unclear. Specimen: PBMCs. Here the CDR3 reads CASSPRSLAMNTEAFF. The DNA for the CDR3 is TGTGCCAGCAGCCCGCGGAGTTTAGCCATGAACACTGAAGCTTTCTTT.